This T cell receptor beta chain was sequenced during a study of shared clonotypes between healthy human individuals (TCRdb year 2020). Regarding the study in general: The cohort comprised two women and a few men aged 18 to 49 years. Per donor, three plates each were used for CD4 naive and CD4 memory, two for CD8 naive, and one for CD8 memory. Blood TCR repertoires of four to six healthy adults were deeply sequenced to estimate repertoire size and the extent of clonotype sharing between individuals. To increase sequencing depth and limit assay-specific biases, different laboratories used diverse techniques to prepare libraries and sequence TCR repertoires. Per donor, leukapheresis produced somewhere between about 0.85 and 10 billion PBMCs.

Worth noting for this clone: Its target antigen remains unknown. Base qualities are not recorded, but no much larger clone differs from it by a single base.

The study at large found these results: Even with the large sequencing depth, rarefaction of the sorted-subset datasets indicated that sequencing was incomplete. Across a few donors, approximately 4.6% of naive CD4, 3% to 4% of naive CD8, under 2.5% of memory CD4, and 0.3% to 0.45% of memory CD8 clonotypes were shared. Estimated clonotype richness was generally larger for naive than for memory subsets. Clonotypes shared by all four sorted-subset donors showed higher generation probabilities than non-shared clonotypes. Because the study included a small number of donors, the genetic and exposure-history diversity represented was limited. Sampling was restricted to blood, and TCR repertoires in tissues likely differ from the TCR repertoires found in blood. Pairwise subsampling led to the expectation that sequencing depth would affect the degree of clonotype sharing among donors.

The donors were healthy, HIV-negative adults with no recently reported acute infections or vaccinations. Every donor was a Caucasian adult residing in Nashville, Tennessee, USA. CD4+ T cells were enriched by magnetic negative selection, after which naive cells were positively selected on CD45RA and the negative fraction was taken as the memory subset. After blood collection by leukapheresis, PBMCs were isolated using Ficoll-Histopaque density gradient centrifugation and then cryopreserved in the vapor phase of liquid nitrogen. Analytical flow cytometry was used to check the purity and quantity of each magnetically sorted T cell population. Genomic DNA was isolated from every sorted fraction and measured by UV absorbance on a Nanodrop 2000c. Using the deep immunoSEQ assay, multiplex PCR amplified TCR CDR3 regions from genomic DNA. Genomic DNA extracted from each cell subset was distributed evenly over all wells of several immunoSEQ 96-well plates, and each plate served as one replicate. For sorted subsets, each replicate PCR was loaded with approximately 0.2 ug genomic DNA, equivalent to 25,000 to 35,000 T cell genomes. Purified libraries were quantified with a Qubit 3.0 fluorometer, sized on a Bioanalyzer 2100, and re-quantified with the KAPA Library Quantification kit. Every immunoSEQ 96-well plate was sequenced on a separate single-read 150-cycle Illumina NextSeq 550 flow cell. As for the authors' bioinformatics: Because the immunoSEQ output included only junctional sequences and no quality scores, the filtering could not be the same as the filtering used for full-length reads. Sequences were annotated with PyIR, a Python wrapper for IgBLAST v1.9, and V/J genes and CDR3 were assigned using IMGT germline references. Reads were removed for weak V/J assignments (E-value above 1e-6), missing CDR3, stop codons, out-of-frame junctions, or ambiguous translated residues. V3J clonotypes were defined by identical inferred V gene, J gene, and CDR3 amino acid sequence. The percentage overlap between two repertoires was calculated by dividing the number of shared unique clonotypes by the size of the smaller repertoire. Three approaches were used to assess repertoire richness: RTK rarefaction, the Chao1 estimator, and Recon v2.1 estimates of unobserved clonotypes. OLGA was used to compute generation probabilities for all TCRbeta clonotypes that the gDNA method yielded from a few donors. Drawn from immuneACCESS, this table holds only the in-frame rearrangements with V and J called that TCRdb kept. Clones are partly lost; checked studies trace under half to an unresolved V gene and leave the rest unexplained. V, J and clone size are taken as reported in that table, and D and trimming were inferred from the DNA itself. For this sample there are 2 million to 2.5 million clones; 85% to 95% appear just once. Roughly 0.13% of the sample comes from the top ten.

The TCR originated in a man in his late teens or twenties in good health. Sequenced: naive CD4+ T cells sorted from blood. Explained via the paper, the cell subset or site label denotes: CD45RA+ positively selected.

The nucleotides are TGTGCCAGTAGACCCGGGGCCACTTTGAACACTGAAGCTTTCTTT. It codes for CASRPGATLNTEAFF. This sequence uses TRBV19 and TRBJ1-1; the D gene is perhaps TRBD1, on 5 matching bases. CDR1 is given as LNHDA and CDR2 as SQIVND, both from the germline V gene (reference sequence). The CDR3 holds 15 amino acids from the cysteine to the phenylalanine. Just CDR3 DNA is preserved here, 45 bases in frame from base 1. V was cut back by 6 bases and J by 0 bases, leaving a gap of 14 bases between them.